The clone carrying this T cell receptor beta chain was seen more than once but under ten times. In the original processing: It was from reference gene primer amplification that nucleated cell counts were estimated. Sequencing was performed with immunoSEQ multiplex PCR; in TCRdb, only in-frame clones are kept and a portion is missing. That table supplies the V and J calls and clone size; D and trimming were determined from the DNA. The sample has 130,000 or so clones, roughly four fifths seen once. This sample is drawn from a study of blood T cell repertoires in COVID-19. Turning to the study itself: Researchers got acute and convalescent COVID-19 samples from the United States, Italy and Spain. Sources were T cells, B-cell-depleted T cells, or PBMCs; the material itself was cDNA or gDNA.

CDR1 is SGDLS and CDR2 is YYNGEE in the germline V gene. Trimming shortened V by 0 bases and J by 3 bases, and 10 bases separated the two germline ends. This CDR3 comprises 15 residues. The chain is built from TRBV9 and TRBJ1-5; no reliable D call. The receptor comes from a human donor in a cohort sampled during active COVID-19. Sequencing used peripheral blood. CDR3 amino acids: CASSVGPVANQPQHF. The CDR3 coding sequence is TGTGCCAGCAGCGTAGGCCCCGTAGCCAATCAGCCCCAGCATTTT.